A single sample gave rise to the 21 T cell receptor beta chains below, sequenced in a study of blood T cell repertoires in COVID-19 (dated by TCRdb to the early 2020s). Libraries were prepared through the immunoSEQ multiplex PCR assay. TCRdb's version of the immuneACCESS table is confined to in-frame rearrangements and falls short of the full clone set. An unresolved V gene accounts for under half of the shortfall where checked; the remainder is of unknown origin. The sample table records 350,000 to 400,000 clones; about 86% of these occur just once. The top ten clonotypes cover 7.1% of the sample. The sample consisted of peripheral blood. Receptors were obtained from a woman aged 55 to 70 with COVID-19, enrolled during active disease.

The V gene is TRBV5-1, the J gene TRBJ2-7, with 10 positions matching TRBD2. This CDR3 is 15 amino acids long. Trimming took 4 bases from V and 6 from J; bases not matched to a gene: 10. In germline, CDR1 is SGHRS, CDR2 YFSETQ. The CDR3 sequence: CASSPGSGGAGEQYF. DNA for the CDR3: TGCGCCAGCAGCCCCGGGAGCGGGGGGGCCGGCGAGCAGTACTTC.

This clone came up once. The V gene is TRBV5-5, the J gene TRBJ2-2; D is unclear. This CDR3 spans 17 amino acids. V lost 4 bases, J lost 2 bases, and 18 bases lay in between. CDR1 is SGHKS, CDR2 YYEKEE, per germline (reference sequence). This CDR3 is CASSPRGRRVNTGELFF. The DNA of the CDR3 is TGTGCCAGCAGCCCCAGAGGTCGACGCGTAAACACCGGGGAGCTGTTTTTT.

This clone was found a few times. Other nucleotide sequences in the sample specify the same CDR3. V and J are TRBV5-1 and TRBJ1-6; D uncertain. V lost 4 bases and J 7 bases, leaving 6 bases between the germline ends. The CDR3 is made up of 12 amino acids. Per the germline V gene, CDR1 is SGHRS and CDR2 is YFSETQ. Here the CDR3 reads CASSTTNSPLHF. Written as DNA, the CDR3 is TGCGCCAGCAGCACGACAAATTCACCCCTCCACTTT.

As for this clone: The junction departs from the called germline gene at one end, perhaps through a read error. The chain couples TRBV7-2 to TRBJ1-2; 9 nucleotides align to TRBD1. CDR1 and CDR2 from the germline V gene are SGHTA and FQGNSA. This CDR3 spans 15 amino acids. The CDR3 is CASRLGQGLSYGYTF. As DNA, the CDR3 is TGTGCCAGCAGATTAGGACAGGGGTTAAGCTATGGCTACACCTTC.

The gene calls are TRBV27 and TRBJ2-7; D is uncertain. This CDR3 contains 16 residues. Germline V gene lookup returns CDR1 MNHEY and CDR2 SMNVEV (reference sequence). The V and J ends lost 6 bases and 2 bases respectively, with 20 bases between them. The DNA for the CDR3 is TGTGCCAGCAGGCTTAAGCCGCGCGATGAGACCTACGAGCAGTACTTC. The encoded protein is CASRLKPRDETYEQYF.

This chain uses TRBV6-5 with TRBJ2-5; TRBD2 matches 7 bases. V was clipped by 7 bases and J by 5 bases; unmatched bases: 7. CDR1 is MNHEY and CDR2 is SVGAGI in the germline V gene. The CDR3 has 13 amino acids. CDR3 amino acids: CASTDNSGETQYF. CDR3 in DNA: TGTGCCAGCACGGACAATAGCGGGGAGACCCAGTACTTC.

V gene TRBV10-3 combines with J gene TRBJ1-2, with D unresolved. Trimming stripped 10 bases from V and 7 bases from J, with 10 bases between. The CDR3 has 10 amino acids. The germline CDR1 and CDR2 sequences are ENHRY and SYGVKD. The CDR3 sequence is CATFGFGYTF. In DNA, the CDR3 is TGTGCCACCTTCGGGTTTGGCTACACCTTC.

The CDR3 DNA reads TGTGCCAGTAGTATAGTCAGGGTAGAGAAAGTTCTGCCCCAGCATTTT. It encodes CASSIVRVEKVLPQHF. The J gene is TRBJ1-5, the V gene TRBV19, with D possibly being TRBD1 (5 bases). This CDR3 has 16 amino acids. Looked up from germline, CDR1 is LNHDA and CDR2 is SQIVND (reference sequence). V was trimmed by 1 base and J by 9 bases, leaving 19 bases between them. Full variable domain (rest looked up from reference TRBV19 and TRBJ1-5): DGGITQSPKYLFRKEGQNVTLSCEQNLNHDAMYWYRQDPGQGLRLIYYSQIVNDFQKGDIAEGYSVSREKKESFPLTVTSAQKNPTAFYLCASSIVRVEKVLPQHFGDGTRLSIL.

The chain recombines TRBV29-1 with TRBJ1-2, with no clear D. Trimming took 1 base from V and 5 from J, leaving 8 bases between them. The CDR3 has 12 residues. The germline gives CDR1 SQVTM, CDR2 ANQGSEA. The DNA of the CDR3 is TGCAGCGTTGAAGGGGGAGAATATGGCTACACCTTC. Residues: CSVEGGEYGYTF.

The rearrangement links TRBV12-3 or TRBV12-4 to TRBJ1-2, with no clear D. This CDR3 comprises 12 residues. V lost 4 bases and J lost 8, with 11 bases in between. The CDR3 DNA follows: TGTGCCAGCAGTTCCACGACTTGGGGCTACACCTTC. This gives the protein CASSSTTWGYTF.

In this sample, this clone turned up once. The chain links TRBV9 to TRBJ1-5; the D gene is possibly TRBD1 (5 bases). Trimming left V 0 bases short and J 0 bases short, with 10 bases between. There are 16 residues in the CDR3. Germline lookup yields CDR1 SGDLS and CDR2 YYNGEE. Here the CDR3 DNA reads TGTGCCAGCAGCGTAGGAGGAGGGGATAGCAATCAGCCCCAGCATTTT. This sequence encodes CASSVGGGDSNQPQHF.

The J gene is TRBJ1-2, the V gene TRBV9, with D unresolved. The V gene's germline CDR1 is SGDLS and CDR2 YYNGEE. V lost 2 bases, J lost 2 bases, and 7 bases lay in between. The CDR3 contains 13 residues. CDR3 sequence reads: CASSVGPNYGYTF. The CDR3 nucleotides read TGTGCCAGCAGCGTTGGGCCGAACTATGGCTACACCTTC.

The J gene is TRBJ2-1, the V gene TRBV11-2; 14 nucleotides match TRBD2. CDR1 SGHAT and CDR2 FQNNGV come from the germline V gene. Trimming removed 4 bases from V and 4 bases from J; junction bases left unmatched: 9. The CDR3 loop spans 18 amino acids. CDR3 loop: CASSWGTSGGLTYNEQFF. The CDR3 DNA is TGTGCCAGCAGCTGGGGGACTAGCGGGGGCCTTACATACAATGAGCAGTTCTTC.

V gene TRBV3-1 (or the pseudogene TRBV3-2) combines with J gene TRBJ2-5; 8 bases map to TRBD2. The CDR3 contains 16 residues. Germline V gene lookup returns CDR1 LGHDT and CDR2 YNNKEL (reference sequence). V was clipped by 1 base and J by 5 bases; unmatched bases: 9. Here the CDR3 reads CASSQGASGGGETQYF. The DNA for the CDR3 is TGTGCCAGCAGCCAAGGCGCCAGCGGGGGTGGGGAGACCCAGTACTTC.

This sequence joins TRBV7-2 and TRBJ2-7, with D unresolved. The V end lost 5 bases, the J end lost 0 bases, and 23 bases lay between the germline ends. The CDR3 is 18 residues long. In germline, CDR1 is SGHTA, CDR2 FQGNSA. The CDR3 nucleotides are TGTGCCAGCAGCCCATCCGGGTTCGGCGGTAGGAGCTCCTACGAGCAGTACTTC. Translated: CASSPSGFGGRSSYEQYF.

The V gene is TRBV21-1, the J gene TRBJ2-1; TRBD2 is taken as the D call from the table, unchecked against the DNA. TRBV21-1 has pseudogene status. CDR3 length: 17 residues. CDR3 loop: CASSSTGSSGGDNEQFF. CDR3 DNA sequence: TGTGCCAGCAGCAGCACAGGGTCTAGCGGGGGAGATAATGAGCAGTTCTTC.

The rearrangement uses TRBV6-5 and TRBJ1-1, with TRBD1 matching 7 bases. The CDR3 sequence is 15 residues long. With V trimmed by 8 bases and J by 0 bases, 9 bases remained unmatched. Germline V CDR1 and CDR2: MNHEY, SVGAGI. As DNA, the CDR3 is TGTGCCAGCCGTTTGCGAGACAGGGTGAACACTGAAGCTTTCTTT. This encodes CASRLRDRVNTEAFF.

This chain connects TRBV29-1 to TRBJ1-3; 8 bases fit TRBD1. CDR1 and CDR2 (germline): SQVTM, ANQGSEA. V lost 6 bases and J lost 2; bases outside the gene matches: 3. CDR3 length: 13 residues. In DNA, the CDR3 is TGCAGCGTCAAGACAGGGGCTGGAAACACCATATATTTT. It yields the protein CSVKTGAGNTIYF. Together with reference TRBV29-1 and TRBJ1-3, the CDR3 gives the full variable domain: SAVISQKPSRDICQRGTSLTIQCQVDSQVTMMFWYRQQPGQSLTLIATANQGSEATYESGFVIDKFPISRPNLTFSTLTVSNMSPEDSSIYLCSVKTGAGNTIYFGEGSWLTVV.

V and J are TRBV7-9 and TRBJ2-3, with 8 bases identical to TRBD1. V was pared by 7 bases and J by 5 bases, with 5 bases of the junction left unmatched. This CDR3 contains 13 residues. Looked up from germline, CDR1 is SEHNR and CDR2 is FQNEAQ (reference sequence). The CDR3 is CASITGGGDTQYF. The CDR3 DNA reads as TGTGCCAGCATCACAGGGGGAGGAGATACGCAGTATTTT.

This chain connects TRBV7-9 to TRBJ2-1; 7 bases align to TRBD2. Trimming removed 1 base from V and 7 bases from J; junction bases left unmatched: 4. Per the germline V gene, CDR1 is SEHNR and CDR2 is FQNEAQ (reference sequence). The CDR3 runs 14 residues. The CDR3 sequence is CASSLVGLWNEQFF. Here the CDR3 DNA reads TGTGCCAGCAGCTTAGTGGGACTATGGAATGAGCAGTTCTTC.

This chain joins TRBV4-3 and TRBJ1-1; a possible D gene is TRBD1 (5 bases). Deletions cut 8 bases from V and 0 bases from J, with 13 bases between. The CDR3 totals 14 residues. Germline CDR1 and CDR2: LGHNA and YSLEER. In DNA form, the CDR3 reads TGCGCCAGCCGCGTGGACACATTGAACACTGAAGCTTTCTTT. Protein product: CASRVDTLNTEAFF.